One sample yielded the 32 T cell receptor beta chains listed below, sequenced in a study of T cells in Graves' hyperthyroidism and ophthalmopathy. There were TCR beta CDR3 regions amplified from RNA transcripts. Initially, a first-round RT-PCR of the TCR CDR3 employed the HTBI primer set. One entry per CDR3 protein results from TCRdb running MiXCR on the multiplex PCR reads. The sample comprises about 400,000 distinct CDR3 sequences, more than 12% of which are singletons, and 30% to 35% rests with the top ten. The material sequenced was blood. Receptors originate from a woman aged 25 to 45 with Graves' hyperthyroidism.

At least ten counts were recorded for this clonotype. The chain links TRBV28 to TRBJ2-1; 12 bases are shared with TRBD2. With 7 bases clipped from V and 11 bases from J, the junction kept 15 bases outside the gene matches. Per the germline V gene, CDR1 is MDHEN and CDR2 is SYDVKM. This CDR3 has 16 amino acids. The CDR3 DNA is TGTGCCAGCATGTACCAGACTAGCGGGAGTAAGGCTAAGCAGTTCTTC. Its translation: CASMYQTSGSKAKQFF.

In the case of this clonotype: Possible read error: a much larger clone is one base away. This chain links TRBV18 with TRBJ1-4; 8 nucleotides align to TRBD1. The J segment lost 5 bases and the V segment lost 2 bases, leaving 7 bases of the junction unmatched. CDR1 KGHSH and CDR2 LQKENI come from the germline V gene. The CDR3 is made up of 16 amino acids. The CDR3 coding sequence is TGTGCCAGCTCACCAGAGACAGGGGTGTGCAATGAAAAACTGTTTTTT. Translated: CASSPETGVCNEKLFF. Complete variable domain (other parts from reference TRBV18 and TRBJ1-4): NAGVMQNPRHLVRRRGQEARLRCSPMKGHSHVYWYRQLPEEGLKFMVYLQKENIIDESGMPKERFSAEFPKEGPSILRIQQVVRGDSAAYFCASSPETGVCNEKLFFGSGTQLSVL.

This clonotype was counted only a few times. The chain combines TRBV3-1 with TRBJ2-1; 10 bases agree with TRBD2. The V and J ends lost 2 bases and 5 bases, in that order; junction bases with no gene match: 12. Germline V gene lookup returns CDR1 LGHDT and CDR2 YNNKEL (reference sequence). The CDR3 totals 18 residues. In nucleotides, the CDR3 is TGTGCCAGCAGCCAACAGTGGTTTGGAACTAGCGGGAACAATGAGCAGTTCTTC. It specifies CASSQQWFGTSGNNEQFF.

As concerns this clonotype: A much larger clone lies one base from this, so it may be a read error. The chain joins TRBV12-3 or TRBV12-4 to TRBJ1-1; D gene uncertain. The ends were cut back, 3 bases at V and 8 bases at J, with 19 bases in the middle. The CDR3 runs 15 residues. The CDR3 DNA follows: TGTGCCAGCAGTTTCGGTAACGCCAAAATGGGAGAAGCTTTCTTT. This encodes CASSFGNAKMGEAFF.

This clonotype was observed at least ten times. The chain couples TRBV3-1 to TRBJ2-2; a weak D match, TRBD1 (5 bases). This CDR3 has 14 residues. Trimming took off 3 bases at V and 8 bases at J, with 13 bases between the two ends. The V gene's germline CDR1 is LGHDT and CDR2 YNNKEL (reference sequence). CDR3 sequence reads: CASSHAGFVGELFF. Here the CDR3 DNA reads TGTGCCAGCAGCCATGCAGGGTTCGTAGGGGAGCTGTTTTTT.

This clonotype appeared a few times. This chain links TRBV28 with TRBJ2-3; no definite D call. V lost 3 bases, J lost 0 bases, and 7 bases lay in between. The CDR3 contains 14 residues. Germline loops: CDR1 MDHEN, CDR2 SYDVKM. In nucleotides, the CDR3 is TGTGCCAGCAGTTTTGTCAGAAGCACAGATACGCAGTATTTT. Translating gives CASSFVRSTDTQYF.

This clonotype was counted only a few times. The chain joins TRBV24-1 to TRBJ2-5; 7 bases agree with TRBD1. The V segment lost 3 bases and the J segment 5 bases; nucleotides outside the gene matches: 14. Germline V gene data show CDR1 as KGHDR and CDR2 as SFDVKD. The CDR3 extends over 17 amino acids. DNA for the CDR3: TGTGCCACCAGTGATGCCGGACAGGCAAAGGGGTGGGAGACCCAGTACTTC. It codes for CATSDAGQAKGWETQYF.

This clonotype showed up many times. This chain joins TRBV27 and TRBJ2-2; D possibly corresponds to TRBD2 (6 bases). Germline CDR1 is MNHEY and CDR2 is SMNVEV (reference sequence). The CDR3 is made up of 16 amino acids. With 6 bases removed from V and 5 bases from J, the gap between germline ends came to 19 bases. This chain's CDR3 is CASSPLWGGGTGELFF. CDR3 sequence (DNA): TGTGCCAGCAGCCCCCTGTGGGGAGGAGGGACCGGGGAGCTGTTTTTT.

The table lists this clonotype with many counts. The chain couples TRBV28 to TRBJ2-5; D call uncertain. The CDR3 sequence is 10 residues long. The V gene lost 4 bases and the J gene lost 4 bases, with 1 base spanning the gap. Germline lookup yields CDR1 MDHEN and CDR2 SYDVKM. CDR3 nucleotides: TGTGCCAGCAGTTCAGAGACCCAGTACTTC. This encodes CASSSETQYF.

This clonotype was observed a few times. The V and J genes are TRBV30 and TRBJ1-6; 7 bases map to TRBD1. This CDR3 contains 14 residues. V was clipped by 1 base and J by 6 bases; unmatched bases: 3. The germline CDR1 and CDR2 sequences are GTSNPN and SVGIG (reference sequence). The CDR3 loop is CAWSGTGPNSPLHF. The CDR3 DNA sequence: TGTGCCTGGAGTGGGACAGGTCCTAATTCACCCCTCCACTTT.

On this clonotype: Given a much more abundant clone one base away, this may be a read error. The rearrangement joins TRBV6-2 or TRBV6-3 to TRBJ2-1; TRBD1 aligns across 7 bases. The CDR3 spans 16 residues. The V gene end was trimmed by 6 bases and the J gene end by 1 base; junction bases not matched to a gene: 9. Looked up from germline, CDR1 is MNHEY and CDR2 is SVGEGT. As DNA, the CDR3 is TGTGCCAGCAGCGCTCGACAGGGTCAGTCCTACAATGAGCAGTTCTTC. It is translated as CASSARQGQSYNEQFF.

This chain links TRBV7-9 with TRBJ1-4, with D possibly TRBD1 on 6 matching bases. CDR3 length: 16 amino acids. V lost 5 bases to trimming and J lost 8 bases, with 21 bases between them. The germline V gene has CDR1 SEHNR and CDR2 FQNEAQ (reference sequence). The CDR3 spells CASSPQSPDRSEKLFF. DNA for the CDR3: TGTGCCAGCAGCCCACAAAGTCCCGACAGGAGCGAAAAACTGTTTTTT.

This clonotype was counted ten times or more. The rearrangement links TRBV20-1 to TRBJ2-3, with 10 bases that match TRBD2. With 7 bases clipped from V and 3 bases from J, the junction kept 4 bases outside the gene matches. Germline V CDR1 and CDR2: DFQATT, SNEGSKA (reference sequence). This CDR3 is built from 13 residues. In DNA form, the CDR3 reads TGCAGTGTACTAGCGGGATGGACAGATACGCAGTATTTT. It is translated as CSVLAGWTDTQYF.

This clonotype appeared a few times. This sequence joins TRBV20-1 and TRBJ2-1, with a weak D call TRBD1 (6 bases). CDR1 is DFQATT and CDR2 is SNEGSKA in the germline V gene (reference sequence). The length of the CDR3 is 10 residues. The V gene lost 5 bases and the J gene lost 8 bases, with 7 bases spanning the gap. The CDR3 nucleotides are TGCAGTGCTGGACAGCATGAGCAGTTCTTC. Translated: CSAGQHEQFF.

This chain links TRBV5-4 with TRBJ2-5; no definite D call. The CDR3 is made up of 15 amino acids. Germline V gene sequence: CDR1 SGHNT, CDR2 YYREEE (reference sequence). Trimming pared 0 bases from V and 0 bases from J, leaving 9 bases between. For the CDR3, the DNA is TGTGCCAGCAGCTTGGGCAGCCTCTACCAAGAGACCCAGTACTTC. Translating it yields CASSLGSLYQETQYF. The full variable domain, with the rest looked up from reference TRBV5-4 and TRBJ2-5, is ETGVTQSPTHLIKTRGQQVTLRCSSQSGHNTVSWYQQALGQGPQFIFQYYREEENGRGNFPPRFSGLQFPNYSSELNVNALELDDSALYLCASSLGSLYQETQYFGPGTRLLVL.

CDR3 DNA: TGTGCCAGTAGTAATCGCGGGCTCAATCAGCCCCAGCATTTT. Protein product: CASSNRGLNQPQHF. V usage is TRBV19 and J usage is TRBJ1-5; D gene ambiguous. V shed 4 bases and J shed 3 bases, with 10 bases lying between them. Germline CDR1 is LNHDA and CDR2 is SQIVND (reference sequence). This CDR3 contains 14 residues. The full variable domain, with the rest looked up from reference TRBV19 and TRBJ1-5, is DGGITQSPKYLFRKEGQNVTLSCEQNLNHDAMYWYRQDPGQGLRLIYYSQIVNDFQKGDIAEGYSVSREKKESFPLTVTSAQKNPTAFYLCASSNRGLNQPQHFGDGTRLSIL.

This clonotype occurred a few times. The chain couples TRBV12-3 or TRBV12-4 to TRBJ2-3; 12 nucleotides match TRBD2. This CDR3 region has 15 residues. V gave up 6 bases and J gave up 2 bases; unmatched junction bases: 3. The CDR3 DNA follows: TGTGCCAGCAGATGGACTAGCGGGGACACAGATACGCAGTATTTT. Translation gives CASRWTSGDTDTQYF.

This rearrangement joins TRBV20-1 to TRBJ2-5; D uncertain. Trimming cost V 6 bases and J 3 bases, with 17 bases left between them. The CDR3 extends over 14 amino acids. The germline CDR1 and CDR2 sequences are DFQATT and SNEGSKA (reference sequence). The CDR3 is CSAPPLVSKETQYF. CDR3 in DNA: TGCAGTGCCCCCCCACTGGTATCTAAAGAGACCCAGTACTTC.

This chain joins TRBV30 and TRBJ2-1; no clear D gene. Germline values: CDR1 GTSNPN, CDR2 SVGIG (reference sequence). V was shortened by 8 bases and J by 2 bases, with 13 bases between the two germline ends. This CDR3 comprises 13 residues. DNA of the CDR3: TGTGCCGTAGGGAAGCGCGCCTACAATGAGCAGTTCTTC. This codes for CAVGKRAYNEQFF.

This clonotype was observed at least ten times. The CDR3 region has the DNA TGTGCCTGCACTATAGCTAACTATGGCTACACCTTC. This translates into CACTIANYGYTF. This chain connects TRBV30 to TRBJ1-2; D remains ambiguous. V was clipped by 6 bases and J by 0 bases, with 8 bases between them. This CDR3 has 12 residues. The V gene's germline CDR1 is GTSNPN and CDR2 SVGIG (reference sequence).

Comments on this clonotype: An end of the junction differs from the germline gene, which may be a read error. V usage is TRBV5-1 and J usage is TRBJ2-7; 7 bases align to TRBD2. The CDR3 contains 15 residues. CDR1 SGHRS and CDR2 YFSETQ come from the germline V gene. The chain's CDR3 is CASSYRDYHTYEQYF. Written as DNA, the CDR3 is TGTGCCAGCAGCTACCGGGACTACCACACCTACGAGCAGTACTTC.

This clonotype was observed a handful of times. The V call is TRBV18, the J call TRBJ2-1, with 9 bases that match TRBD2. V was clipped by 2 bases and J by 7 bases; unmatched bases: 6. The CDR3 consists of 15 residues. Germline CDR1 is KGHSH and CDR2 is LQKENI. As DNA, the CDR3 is TGTGCCAGCTCACCAGTTCCTAGCGGGAATAATGAGCAGTTCTTC. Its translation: CASSPVPSGNNEQFF.

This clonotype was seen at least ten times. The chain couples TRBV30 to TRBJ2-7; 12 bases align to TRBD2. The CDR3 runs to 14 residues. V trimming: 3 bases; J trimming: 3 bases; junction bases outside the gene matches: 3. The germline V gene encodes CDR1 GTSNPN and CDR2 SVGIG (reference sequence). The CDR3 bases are TGTGCCTGGAGCGGACTAGCGGGAAACTACGAGCAGTACTTC. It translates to CAWSGLAGNYEQYF. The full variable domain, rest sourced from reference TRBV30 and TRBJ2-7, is SQTIHQWPATLVQPVGSPLSLECTVEGTSNPNLYWYRQAAGRGLQLLFYSVGIGQISSEVPQNLSASRPQDRQFILSSKKLLLSDSGFYLCAWSGLAGNYEQYFGPGTRLTVT.

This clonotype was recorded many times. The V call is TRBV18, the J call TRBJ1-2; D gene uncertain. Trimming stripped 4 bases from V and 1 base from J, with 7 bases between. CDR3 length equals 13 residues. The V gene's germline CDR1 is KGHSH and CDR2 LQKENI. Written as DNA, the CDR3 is TGTGCCAGCTCACTGGGAGTTAACTATGGCTACACCTTC. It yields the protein CASSLGVNYGYTF.

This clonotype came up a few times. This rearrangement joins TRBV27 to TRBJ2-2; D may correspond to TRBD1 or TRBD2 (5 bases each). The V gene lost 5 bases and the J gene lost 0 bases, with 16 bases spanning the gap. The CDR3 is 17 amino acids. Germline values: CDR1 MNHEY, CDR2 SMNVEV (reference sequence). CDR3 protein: CASSPWGTHTNTGELFF. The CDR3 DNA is TGTGCCAGCAGTCCATGGGGGACCCATACGAACACCGGGGAGCTGTTTTTT.

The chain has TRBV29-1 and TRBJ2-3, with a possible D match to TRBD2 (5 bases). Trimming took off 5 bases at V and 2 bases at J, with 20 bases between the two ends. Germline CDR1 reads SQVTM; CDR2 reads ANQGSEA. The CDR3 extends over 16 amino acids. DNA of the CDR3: TGCAGCGTTCCCCTAGGAGGTGGCAGGAACACAGATACGCAGTATTTT. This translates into CSVPLGGGRNTDTQYF.

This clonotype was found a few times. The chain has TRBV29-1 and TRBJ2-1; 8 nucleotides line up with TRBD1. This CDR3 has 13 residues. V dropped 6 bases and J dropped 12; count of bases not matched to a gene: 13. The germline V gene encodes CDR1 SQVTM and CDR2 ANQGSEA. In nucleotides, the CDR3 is TGCAGCGTAGACGAGCCCGGACAGGGCGTGCAGTTCTTC. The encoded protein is CSVDEPGQGVQFF.

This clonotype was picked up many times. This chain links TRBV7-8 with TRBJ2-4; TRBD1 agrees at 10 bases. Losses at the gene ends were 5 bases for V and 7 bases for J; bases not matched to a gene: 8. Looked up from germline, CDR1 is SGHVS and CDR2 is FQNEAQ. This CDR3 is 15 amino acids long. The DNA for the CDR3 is TGTGCCAGCAGCCCCCCCGGGACAGGGGATAACATTCAGTACTTC. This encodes CASSPPGTGDNIQYF.

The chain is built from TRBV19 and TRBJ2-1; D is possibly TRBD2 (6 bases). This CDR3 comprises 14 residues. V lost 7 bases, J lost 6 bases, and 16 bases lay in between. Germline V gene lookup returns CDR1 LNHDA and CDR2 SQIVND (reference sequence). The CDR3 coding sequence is TGTGCCAGTACGCGGGATACCTTGCCCAATGAGCAGTTCTTC. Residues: CASTRDTLPNEQFF.

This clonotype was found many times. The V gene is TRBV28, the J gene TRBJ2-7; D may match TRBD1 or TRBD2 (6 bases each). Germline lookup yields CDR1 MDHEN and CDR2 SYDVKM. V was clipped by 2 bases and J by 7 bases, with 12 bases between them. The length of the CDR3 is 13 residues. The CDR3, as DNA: TGTGCCAGCAGTTTAACAGGGAGGAGAGAGCAGTACTTC. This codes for CASSLTGRREQYF.

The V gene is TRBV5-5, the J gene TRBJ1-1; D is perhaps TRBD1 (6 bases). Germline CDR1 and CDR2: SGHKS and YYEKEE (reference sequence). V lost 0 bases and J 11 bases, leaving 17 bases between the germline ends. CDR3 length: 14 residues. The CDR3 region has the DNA TGTGCCAGCAGCTTGGGAGGGACACCCCGCTGGGCTTTCTTT. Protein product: CASSLGGTPRWAFF.

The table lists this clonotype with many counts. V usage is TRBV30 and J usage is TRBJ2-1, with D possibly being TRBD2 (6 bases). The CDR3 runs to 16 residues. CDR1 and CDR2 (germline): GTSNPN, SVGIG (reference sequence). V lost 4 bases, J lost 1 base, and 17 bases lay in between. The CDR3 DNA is TGTGCCTGGACGCCCCCAGGAGGGCTGTCCTACAATGAGCAGTTCTTC. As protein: CAWTPPGGLSYNEQFF.